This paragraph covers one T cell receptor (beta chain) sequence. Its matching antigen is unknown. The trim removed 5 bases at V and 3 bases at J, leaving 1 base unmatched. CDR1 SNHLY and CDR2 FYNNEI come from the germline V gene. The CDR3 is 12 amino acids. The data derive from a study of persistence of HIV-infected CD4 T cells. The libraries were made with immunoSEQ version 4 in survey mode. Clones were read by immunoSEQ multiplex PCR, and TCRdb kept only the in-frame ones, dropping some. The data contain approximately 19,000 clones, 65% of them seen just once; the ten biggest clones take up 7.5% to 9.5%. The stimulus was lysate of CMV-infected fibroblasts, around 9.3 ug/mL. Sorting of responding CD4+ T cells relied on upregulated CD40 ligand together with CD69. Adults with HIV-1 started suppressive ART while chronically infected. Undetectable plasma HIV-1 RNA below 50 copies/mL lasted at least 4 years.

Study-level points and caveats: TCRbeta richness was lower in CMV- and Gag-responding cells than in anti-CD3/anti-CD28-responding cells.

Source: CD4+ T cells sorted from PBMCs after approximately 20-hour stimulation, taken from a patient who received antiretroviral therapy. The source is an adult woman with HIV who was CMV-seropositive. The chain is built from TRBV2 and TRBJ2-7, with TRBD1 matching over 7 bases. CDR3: CASSWTGYEQYV. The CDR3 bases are TGTGCCAGCAGTTGGACAGGCTACGAGCAGTACGTC.